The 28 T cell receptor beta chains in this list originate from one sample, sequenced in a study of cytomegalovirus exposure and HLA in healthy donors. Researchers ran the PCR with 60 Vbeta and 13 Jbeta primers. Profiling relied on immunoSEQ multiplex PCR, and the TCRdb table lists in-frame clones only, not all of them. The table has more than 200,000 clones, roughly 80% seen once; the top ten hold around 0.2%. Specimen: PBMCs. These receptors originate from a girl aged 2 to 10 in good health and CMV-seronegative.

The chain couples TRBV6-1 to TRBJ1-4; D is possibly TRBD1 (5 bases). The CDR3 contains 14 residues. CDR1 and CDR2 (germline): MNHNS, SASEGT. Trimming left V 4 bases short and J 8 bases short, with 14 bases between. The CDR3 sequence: CASSGPIGGEKLFF. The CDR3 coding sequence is TGTGCCAGCAGTGGGCCCATTGGGGGGGAAAAACTGTTTTTT.

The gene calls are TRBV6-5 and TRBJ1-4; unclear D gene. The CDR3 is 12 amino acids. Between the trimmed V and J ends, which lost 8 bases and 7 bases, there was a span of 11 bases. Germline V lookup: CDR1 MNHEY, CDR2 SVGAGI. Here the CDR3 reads CASWSNGEKLFF. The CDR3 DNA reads TGTGCCAGCTGGAGTAACGGTGAAAAACTGTTTTTT.

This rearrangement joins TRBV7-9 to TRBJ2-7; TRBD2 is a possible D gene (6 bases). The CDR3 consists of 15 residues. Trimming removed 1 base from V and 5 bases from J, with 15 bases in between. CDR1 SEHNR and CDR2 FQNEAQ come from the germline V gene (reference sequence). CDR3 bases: TGTGCCAGCAGCTTAGTTTCTGAAGGCGGGGACGAGCAGTACTTC. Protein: CASSLVSEGGDEQYF.

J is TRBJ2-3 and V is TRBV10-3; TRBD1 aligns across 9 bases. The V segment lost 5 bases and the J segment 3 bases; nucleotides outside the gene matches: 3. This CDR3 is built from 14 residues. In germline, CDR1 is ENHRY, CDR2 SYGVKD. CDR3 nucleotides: TGTGCCATCAGTCGGACAGGGGCAACAGATACGCAGTATTTT. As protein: CAISRTGATDTQYF.

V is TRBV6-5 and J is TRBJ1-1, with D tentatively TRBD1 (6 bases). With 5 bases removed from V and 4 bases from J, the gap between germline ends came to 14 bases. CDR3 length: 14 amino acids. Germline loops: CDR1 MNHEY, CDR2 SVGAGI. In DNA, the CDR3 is TGTGCCAGCAGTCGAGCCAGGGGCGGCACTGAAGCTTTCTTT. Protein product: CASSRARGGTEAFF.

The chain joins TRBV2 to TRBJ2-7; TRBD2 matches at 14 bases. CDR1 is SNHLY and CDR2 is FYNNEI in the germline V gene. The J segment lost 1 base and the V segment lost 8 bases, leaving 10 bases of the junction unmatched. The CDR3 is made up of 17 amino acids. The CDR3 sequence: CASLVWGLAGESYEQYF. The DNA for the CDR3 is TGTGCCAGCTTGGTTTGGGGACTAGCGGGGGAGTCCTACGAGCAGTACTTC.

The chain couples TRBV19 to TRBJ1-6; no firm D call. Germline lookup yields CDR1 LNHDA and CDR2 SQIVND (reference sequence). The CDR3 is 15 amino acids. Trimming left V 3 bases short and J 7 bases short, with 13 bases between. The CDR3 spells CASSIEGGPNSPLHF. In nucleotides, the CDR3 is TGTGCCAGTAGTATTGAAGGTGGGCCGAATTCACCCCTCCACTTT.

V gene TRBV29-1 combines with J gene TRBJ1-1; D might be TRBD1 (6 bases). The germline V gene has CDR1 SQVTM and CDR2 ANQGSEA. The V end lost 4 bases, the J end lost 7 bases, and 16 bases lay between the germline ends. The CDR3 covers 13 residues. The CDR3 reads CSVAQGSSYEAFF. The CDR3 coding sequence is TGCAGCGTTGCACAGGGATCCTCCTATGAAGCTTTCTTT. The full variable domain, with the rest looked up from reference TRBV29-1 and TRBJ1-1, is SAVISQKPSRDICQRGTSLTIQCQVDSQVTMMFWYRQQPGQSLTLIATANQGSEATYESGFVIDKFPISRPNLTFSTLTVSNMSPEDSSIYLCSVAQGSSYEAFFGQGTRLTVV.

This CDR3 is CASSLVVSGANVLTF. DNA for the CDR3: TGTGCCAGCAGCTTGGTCGTCTCTGGGGCCAACGTCCTGACTTTC. The J gene is TRBJ2-6, the V gene TRBV5-6; no clear D gene. V lost 0 bases and J lost 0, with 4 bases in between. CDR1 is SGHDT, CDR2 YYEEEE, per germline. The CDR3 is 15 amino acids. Drawing the rest from reference TRBV5-6 and TRBJ2-6, the complete variable domain is DAGVTQSPTHLIKTRGQQVTLRCSPKSGHDTVSWYQQALGQGPQFIFQYYEEEERQRGNFPDRFSGHQFPNYSSELNVNALLLGDSALYLCASSLVVSGANVLTFGAGSRLTVL.

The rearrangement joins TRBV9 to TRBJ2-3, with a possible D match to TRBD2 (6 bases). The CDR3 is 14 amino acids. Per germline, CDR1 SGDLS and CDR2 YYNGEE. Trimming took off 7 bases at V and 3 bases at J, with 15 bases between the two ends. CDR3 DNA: TGTGCCAGCGCGGAGGAGGGTACAACAGATACGCAGTATTTT. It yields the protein CASAEEGTTDTQYF.

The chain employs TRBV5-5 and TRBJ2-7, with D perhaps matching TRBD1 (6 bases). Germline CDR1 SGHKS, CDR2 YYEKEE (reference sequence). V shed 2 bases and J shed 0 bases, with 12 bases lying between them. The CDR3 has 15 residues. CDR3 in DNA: TGTGCCAGCAGCTTCGGGACACGGAGCTCCTACGAGCAGTACTTC. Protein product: CASSFGTRSSYEQYF. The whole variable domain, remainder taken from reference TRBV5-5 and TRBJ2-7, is DAGVTQSPTHLIKTRGQQVTLRCSPISGHKSVSWYQQVLGQGPQFIFQYYEKEERGRGNFPDRFSARQFPNYSSELNVNALLLGDSALYLCASSFGTRSSYEQYFGPGTRLTVT.

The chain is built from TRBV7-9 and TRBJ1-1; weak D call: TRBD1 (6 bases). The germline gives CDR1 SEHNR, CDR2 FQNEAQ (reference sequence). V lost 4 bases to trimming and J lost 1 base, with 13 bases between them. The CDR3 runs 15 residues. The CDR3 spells CASSSNRDGNTEAFF. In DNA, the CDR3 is TGTGCCAGCAGCTCCAACAGGGATGGGAACACTGAAGCTTTCTTT.

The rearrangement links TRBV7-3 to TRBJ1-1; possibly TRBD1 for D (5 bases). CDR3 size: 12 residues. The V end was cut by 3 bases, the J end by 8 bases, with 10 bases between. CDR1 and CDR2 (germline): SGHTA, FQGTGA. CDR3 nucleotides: TGTGCCAGCAGCTTCCTGGGGGGGGAAGCTTTCTTT. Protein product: CASSFLGGEAFF. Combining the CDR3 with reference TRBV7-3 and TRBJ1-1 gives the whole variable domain GAGVSQTPSNKVTEKGKYVELRCDPISGHTALYWYRQSLGQGPEFLIYFQGTGAADDSGLPNDRFFAVRPEGSVSTLKIQRTERGDSAVYLCASSFLGGEAFFGQGTRLTVV.

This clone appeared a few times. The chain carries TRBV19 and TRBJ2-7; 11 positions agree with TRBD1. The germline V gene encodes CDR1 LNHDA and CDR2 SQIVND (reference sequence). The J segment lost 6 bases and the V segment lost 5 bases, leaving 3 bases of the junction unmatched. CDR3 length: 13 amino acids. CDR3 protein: CASSSGTGGEQYF. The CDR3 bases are TGTGCCAGTAGTTCCGGGACAGGGGGCGAGCAGTACTTC.

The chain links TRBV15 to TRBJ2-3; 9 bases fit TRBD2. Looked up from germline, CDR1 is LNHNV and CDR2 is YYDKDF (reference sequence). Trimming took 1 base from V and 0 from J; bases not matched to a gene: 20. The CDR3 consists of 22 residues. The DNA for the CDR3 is TGTGCCACCAGCAGAGGGGGGCTGTGGGGGCTCGAGCGGGAGGCAAGCACAGATACGCAGTATTTT. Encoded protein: CATSRGGLWGLEREASTDTQYF.

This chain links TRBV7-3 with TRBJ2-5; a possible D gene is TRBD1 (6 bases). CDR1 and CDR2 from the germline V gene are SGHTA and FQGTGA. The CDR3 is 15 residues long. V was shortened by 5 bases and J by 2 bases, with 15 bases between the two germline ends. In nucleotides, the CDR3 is TGTGCCAGCAGCCCCACCGGGACACCGCAAGAGACCCAGTACTTC. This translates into CASSPTGTPQETQYF.

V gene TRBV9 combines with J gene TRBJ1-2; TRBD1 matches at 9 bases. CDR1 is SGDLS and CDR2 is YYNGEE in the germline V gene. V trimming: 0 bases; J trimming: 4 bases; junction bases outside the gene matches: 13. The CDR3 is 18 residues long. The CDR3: CASSVDPGPGQGSYGYTF. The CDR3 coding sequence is TGTGCCAGCAGCGTAGACCCCGGCCCGGGACAGGGCTCCTATGGCTACACCTTC.

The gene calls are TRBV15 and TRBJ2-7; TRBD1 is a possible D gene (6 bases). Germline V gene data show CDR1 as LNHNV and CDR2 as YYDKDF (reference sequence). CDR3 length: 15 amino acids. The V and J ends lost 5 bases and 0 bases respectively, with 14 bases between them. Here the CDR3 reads CATSANRVSSYEQYF. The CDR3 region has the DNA TGTGCCACCAGCGCCAACAGGGTGAGCTCCTACGAGCAGTACTTC.

In DNA, the CDR3 is TGCGCCAGCAGTGAGCACTCCTATAATTCACCCCTCCACTTT. Translation: CASSEHSYNSPLHF. This chain links TRBV10-2 with TRBJ1-6, with no clear D. Germline V CDR1 and CDR2: WSHSY, SAAADI. This CDR3 is 14 amino acids long. V dropped 2 bases and J dropped 0 bases, with 2 bases sitting between them.

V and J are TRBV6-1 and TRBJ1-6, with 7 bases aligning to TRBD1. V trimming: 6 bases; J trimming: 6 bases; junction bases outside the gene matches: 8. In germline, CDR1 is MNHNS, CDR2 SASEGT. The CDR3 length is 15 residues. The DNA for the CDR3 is TGTGCCAGCAGAGAGAGACAGGGAGCTAATTCACCCCTCCACTTT. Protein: CASRERQGANSPLHF.

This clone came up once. The DNA of the CDR3 is TGTGCCAGCAGTGGAGAAGAAAAACTGTTTTTT. Its protein product is CASSGEEKLFF. V and J are TRBV6-1 and TRBJ1-4; D is ambiguous. CDR3 length equals 11 residues. V shed 4 bases and J shed 8 bases, with 5 bases lying between them. Germline lookup yields CDR1 MNHNS and CDR2 SASEGT.

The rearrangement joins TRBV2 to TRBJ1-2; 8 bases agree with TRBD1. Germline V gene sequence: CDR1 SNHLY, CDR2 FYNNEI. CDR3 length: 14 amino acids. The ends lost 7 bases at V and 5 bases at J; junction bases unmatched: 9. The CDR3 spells CASTSGTGLYGYTF. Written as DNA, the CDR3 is TGTGCCAGCACCTCGGGGACAGGCCTGTATGGCTACACCTTC.

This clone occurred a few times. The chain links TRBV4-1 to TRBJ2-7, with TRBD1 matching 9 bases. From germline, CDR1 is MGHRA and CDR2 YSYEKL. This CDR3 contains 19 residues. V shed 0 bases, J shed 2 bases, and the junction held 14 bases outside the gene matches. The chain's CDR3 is CASSQEAGTGIGKPYEQYF. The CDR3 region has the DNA TGCGCCAGCAGCCAAGAGGCCGGGACAGGGATCGGTAAGCCCTACGAGCAGTACTTC.

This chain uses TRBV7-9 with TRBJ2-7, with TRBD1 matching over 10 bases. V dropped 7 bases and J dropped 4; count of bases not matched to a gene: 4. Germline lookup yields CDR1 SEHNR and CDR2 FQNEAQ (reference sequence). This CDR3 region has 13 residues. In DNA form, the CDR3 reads TGTGCCAGCAACCAGGGACAGGGGTACGAGCAGTACTTC. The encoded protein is CASNQGQGYEQYF. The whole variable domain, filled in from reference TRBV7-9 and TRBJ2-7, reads DTGVSQNPRHKITKRGQNVTFRCDPISEHNRLYWYRQTLGQGPEFLTYFQNEAQLEKSRLLSDRFSAERPKGSFSTLEIQRTEQGDSAMYLCASNQGQGYEQYFGPGTRLTVT.

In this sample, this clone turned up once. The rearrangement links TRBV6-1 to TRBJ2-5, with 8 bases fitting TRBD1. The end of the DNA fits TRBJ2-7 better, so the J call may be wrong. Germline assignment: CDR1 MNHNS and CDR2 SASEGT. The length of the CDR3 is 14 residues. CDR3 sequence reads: CASRRDRSYYEQYF. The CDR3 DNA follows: TGTGCCAGCAGGCGGGACAGGTCATACTACGAGCAGTACTTC.

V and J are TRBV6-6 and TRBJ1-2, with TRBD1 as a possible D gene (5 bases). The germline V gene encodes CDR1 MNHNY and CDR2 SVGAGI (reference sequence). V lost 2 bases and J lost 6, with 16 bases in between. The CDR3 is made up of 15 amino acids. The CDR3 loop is CASSYDRRGRDGYTF. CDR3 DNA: TGTGCCAGCAGTTACGATAGGAGGGGACGGGATGGCTACACCTTC.

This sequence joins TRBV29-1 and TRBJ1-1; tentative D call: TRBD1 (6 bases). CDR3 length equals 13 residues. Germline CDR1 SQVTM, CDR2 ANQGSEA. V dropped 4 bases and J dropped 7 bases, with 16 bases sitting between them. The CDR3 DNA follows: TGCAGCGTTGGAGTGGACAGTAAAGGTGAAGCTTTCTTT. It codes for CSVGVDSKGEAFF.

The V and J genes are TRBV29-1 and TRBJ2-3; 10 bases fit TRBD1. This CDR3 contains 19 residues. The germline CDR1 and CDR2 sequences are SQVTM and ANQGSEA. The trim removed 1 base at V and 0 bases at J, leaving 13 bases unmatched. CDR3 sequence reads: CSVEGPGQGKVRSTDTQYF. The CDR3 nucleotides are TGCAGCGTTGAAGGGCCGGGACAGGGGAAAGTCCGTAGCACAGATACGCAGTATTTT.